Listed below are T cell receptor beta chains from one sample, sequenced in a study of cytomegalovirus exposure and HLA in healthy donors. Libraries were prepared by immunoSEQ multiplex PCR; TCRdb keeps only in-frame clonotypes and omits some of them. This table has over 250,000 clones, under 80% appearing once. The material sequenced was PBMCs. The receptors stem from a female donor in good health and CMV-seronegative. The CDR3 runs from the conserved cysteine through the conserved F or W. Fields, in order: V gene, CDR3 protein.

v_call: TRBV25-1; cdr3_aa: CASSAMLGRAKETQYF
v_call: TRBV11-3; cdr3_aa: CASNLGLAGEETQYF
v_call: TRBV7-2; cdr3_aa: CASSLGVSGRAFRGETQYF
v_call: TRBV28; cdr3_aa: CASSTIFRGTTEAFF
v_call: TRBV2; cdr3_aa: CASSNGDIPYEQYF
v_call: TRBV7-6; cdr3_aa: CASSPGTGYNEQFF
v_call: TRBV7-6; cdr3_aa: CASSSSGPALGNEQFF
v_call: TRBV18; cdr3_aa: CASSPEVSNNQPQHF
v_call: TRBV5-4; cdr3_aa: CASSLTTGQGANGYTF
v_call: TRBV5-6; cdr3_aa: CASSLSGRGSYNEQFF
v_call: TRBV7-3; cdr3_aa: CASSPGRGFGEKLFF
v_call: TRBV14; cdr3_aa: CASSQDFQQYF
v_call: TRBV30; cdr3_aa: CASRTGGVEQYF
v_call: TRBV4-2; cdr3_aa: CASSLAGGDSTTGELFF
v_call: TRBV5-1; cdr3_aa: CASSLRLGLLSTGELFF
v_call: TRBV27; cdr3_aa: CASSYLPDREGGELFF
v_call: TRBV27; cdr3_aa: CASSLLGAGNQPQHF
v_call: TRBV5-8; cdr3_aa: CASNKPSGPHQETQYF
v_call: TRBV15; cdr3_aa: CATSSVRQGVGEQYF
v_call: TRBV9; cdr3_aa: CASSVLGGEKGEQFF
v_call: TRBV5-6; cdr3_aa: CASSAGGVYEQYF
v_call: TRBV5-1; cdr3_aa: CASSAQGDQETQYF
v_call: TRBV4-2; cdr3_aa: CASSQVPLAGDEQYF
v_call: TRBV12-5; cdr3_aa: CASGFGTDTQYF
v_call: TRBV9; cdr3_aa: CASSATGTDTQYF